Below, 24 T cell receptor beta chains from the same sample are listed, as sequenced in a study of cytomegalovirus exposure and HLA in healthy donors. It was with 60 Vbeta and 13 Jbeta primers that the PCR ran. This table comes from immunoSEQ multiplex PCR, and its TCRdb copy is limited to in-frame clones, with some not included. The sample lists around 150,000 clones; about 64% were seen once. The sample was PBMCs. The source is a man aged 55 to 70 in good health and CMV-seronegative.

This clone has only one observation. This chain links TRBV5-1 with TRBJ1-1, with TRBD1 matching 8 bases. The CDR3 length is 13 residues. Germline loops: CDR1 SGHRS, CDR2 YFSETQ. With 6 bases clipped from V and 3 bases from J, the junction kept 4 bases outside the gene matches. The CDR3 protein is CASTRGQDTEAFF. The CDR3 DNA reads as TGCGCCAGCACCCGGGGACAGGACACTGAAGCTTTCTTT.

V usage is TRBV6-1 and J usage is TRBJ1-1; D is perhaps TRBD1 (5 bases). V was cut by 6 bases and J by 2 bases, with 16 bases left in between. CDR1 is MNHNS and CDR2 is SASEGT in the germline V gene. This CDR3 is built from 15 residues. The CDR3 DNA reads TGTGCCAGCAGGCCTACACCGACAGTCAACACTGAAGCTTTCTTT. Translation gives CASRPTPTVNTEAFF.

In its sample, this clone was seen a few times. The gene calls are TRBV29-1 and TRBJ1-2, with 10 nucleotides matching TRBD1. The V and J ends lost 6 bases and 0 bases, in that order; junction bases with no gene match: 10. CDR3 length: 16 residues. The germline V gene has CDR1 SQVTM and CDR2 ANQGSEA. The CDR3 region is CSVPGQGNFANYGYTF. CDR3 nucleotides: TGCAGCGTCCCGGGACAGGGGAACTTTGCTAACTATGGCTACACCTTC.

This clone was counted between two and nine times. The gene calls are TRBV6-5 and TRBJ2-5; D not resolved. The end of the DNA aligns better with TRBJ2-7, so the J call may be wrong. CDR3 length: 11 residues. Germline V CDR1 and CDR2: MNHEY, SVGAGI. The CDR3 sequence is CASSYLGEQYF. In nucleotides, the CDR3 is TGTGCCAGCAGTTACTTGGGCGAGCAGTACTTC.

The chain employs TRBV28 and TRBJ1-1, with D unclear. Trimming left V 7 bases short and J 6 bases short, with 12 bases between. This CDR3 contains 12 residues. Germline V gene sequence: CDR1 MDHEN, CDR2 SYDVKM. The CDR3 DNA reads TGTGCCAGCATAGGAGTAATCCCTGAAGCTTTCTTT. Protein sequence: CASIGVIPEAFF.

V usage is TRBV11-2 and J usage is TRBJ2-1, with TRBD2 matching over 13 bases. Trimming at V came to 1 base and at J to 7 bases, leaving 10 bases not matched to a gene. The CDR3 consists of 18 residues. Germline V gene sequence: CDR1 SGHAT, CDR2 FQNNGV. This chain's CDR3 is CASSLGTSGRSWRNEQFF. The CDR3 region has the DNA TGTGCCAGCAGCTTAGGGACTAGCGGGAGATCATGGAGGAATGAGCAGTTCTTC.

This clone was counted a few times. This chain uses TRBV29-1 with TRBJ1-1, with 9 bases that match TRBD1. Per germline, CDR1 SQVTM and CDR2 ANQGSEA. Trimming took 7 bases from V and 3 from J; bases not matched to a gene: 6. This CDR3 spans 13 amino acids. CDR3: CSAQGQGYTEAFF. CDR3 bases: TGCAGCGCCCAGGGACAGGGTTACACTGAAGCTTTCTTT.

The chain is built from TRBV15 and TRBJ2-5, with a possible D match to TRBD2 (5 bases). Germline CDR1 is LNHNV and CDR2 is YYDKDF (reference sequence). Between the trimmed V and J ends, which lost 4 bases and 4 bases, there was a span of 10 bases. The CDR3 runs 13 residues. The CDR3 nucleotides read TGTGCCACCAGCAAGACGGCGGGAGAGACCCAGTACTTC. Amino acid sequence: CATSKTAGETQYF.

The chain employs TRBV7-8 and TRBJ1-2, with TRBD1 identical over 7 bases. CDR3 size: 14 residues. The junction had 7 bases not matched to a gene; V was cut back by 1 base and J by 8 bases. In germline, CDR1 is SGHVS, CDR2 FQNEAQ. The CDR3: CASSLGYDREGYTF. CDR3 sequence (DNA): TGTGCCAGCAGCTTAGGGTACGACAGGGAAGGCTACACCTTC.

CDR3: CASSWSLGLAFEQFF. CDR3 bases: TGTGCCAGCAGCTGGAGCCTGGGACTAGCCTTTGAGCAGTTCTTC. The chain employs TRBV27 and TRBJ2-1, with 9 nucleotides matching TRBD2. The CDR3 has 15 residues. CDR1 is MNHEY, CDR2 SMNVEV, per germline (reference sequence). The V gene end was trimmed by 6 bases and the J gene end by 9 bases; junction bases not matched to a gene: 12.

This chain uses TRBV7-8 with TRBJ1-2, with D unresolved. Germline lookup yields CDR1 SGHVS and CDR2 FQNEAQ. This CDR3 has 14 amino acids. V lost 6 bases and J 2 bases, leaving 13 bases between the germline ends. The CDR3 DNA sequence: TGTGCCAGCAGATCGGACGGACTAAACTATGGCTACACCTTC. As protein: CASRSDGLNYGYTF.

The chain is built from TRBV28 and TRBJ2-7; the match to TRBD1 covers 9 bases. With 9 bases clipped from V and 4 bases from J, the junction kept 4 bases outside the gene matches. The CDR3 runs 12 residues. Germline V gives CDR1 MDHEN, CDR2 SYDVKM. DNA for the CDR3: TGTGCCAGTACAGGGGGCGTGTACGAGCAGTACTTC. This gives the protein CASTGGVYEQYF. Complete variable domain (other parts from reference TRBV28 and TRBJ2-7): DVKVTQSSRYLVKRTGEKVFLECVQDMDHENMFWYRQDPGLGLRLIYFSYDVKMKEKGDIPEGYSVSREKKERFSLILESASTNQTSMYLCASTGGVYEQYFGPGTRLTVT.

This chain links TRBV7-6 with TRBJ1-1; tentative D call: TRBD1 (5 bases). The V gene lost 2 bases and the J gene lost 3 bases, with 10 bases spanning the gap. The V gene's germline CDR1 is SGHVS and CDR2 FNYEAQ. The CDR3 covers 14 residues. CDR3 region: CASSLQGVDTEAFF. The DNA for the CDR3 is TGTGCCAGCAGCTTACAGGGTGTGGACACTGAAGCTTTCTTT.

The V gene is TRBV4-3, the J gene TRBJ1-2; 7 bases line up with TRBD1. The germline V gene has CDR1 LGHNA and CDR2 YSLEER. This CDR3 contains 17 residues. Trimming cost V 1 base and J 2 bases; bases outside gene matches: 10. The CDR3 sequence is CASSQVPGTVPNYGYTF. In nucleotides, the CDR3 is TGCGCCAGCAGCCAAGTCCCGGGGACAGTCCCCAACTATGGCTACACCTTC.

This chain links TRBV19 with TRBJ1-6; perhaps TRBD1 as D (6 bases). V lost 8 bases to trimming and J lost 7 bases, with 12 bases between them. Per the germline V gene, CDR1 is LNHDA and CDR2 is SQIVND (reference sequence). This CDR3 contains 13 residues. The CDR3: CASCRDMNSPLHF. DNA of the CDR3: TGTGCCAGTTGCCGGGACATGAATTCACCCCTCCACTTT.

V gene TRBV7-8 combines with J gene TRBJ2-5, with D unresolved. The germline V gene encodes CDR1 SGHVS and CDR2 FQNEAQ. The ends were cut back, 1 base at V and 2 bases at J, with 8 bases in the middle. The CDR3 runs 14 residues. The CDR3 here is CASSLVSSQETQYF. DNA for the CDR3: TGTGCCAGCAGCTTAGTTTCCAGTCAAGAGACCCAGTACTTC.

The V gene is TRBV5-4, the J gene TRBJ2-2; D possibly corresponds to TRBD2 (6 bases). Trimming removed 7 bases at V and 3 bases at J, with 22 bases between. The V gene's germline CDR1 is SGHNT and CDR2 YYREEE (reference sequence). CDR3 length equals 17 residues. This CDR3 is CASAKDPGTLYTGELFF. The CDR3 nucleotides are TGTGCCAGCGCGAAAGACCCCGGGACTTTATACACCGGGGAGCTGTTTTTT.

The chain is built from TRBV5-1 and TRBJ2-1; TRBD2 agrees at 12 bases. CDR3 size: 18 residues. Looked up from germline, CDR1 is SGHRS and CDR2 is YFSETQ. With V trimmed by 1 base and J by 2 bases, 7 bases remained unmatched. The CDR3 DNA is TGCGCCAGCAGCTTGATCCCCGCTAGCGGGAGGGCCTACAATGAGCAGTTCTTC. Encoded protein: CASSLIPASGRAYNEQFF.

This rearrangement joins TRBV5-1 to TRBJ2-1, with a tentative D call TRBD2 (6 bases). Germline values: CDR1 SGHRS, CDR2 YFSETQ. Trimming removed 3 bases at V and 10 bases at J, with 20 bases between. This CDR3 contains 15 residues. CDR3 nucleotide sequence: TGCGCCAGCAGCTCGCTGACTAGGCCGAGCGAGGAGCAGTTCTTC. It is translated as CASSSLTRPSEEQFF.

The genes are TRBV2 and TRBJ2-3, with 11 bases identical to TRBD2. The CDR3 extends over 16 amino acids. Germline V lookup: CDR1 SNHLY, CDR2 FYNNEI. Trimming cost V 3 bases and J 5 bases; bases outside gene matches: 7. CDR3 region: CASSDRSGRAGDTQYF. In DNA form, the CDR3 reads TGTGCCAGCAGTGACCGTAGCGGGAGGGCCGGAGATACGCAGTATTTT.

The gene calls are TRBV7-9 and TRBJ2-5; D remains unclear. The DNA end lines up better with TRBJ2-7; the J call may be wrong. Per germline, CDR1 SEHNR and CDR2 FQNEAQ (reference sequence). The CDR3 runs to 16 residues. CDR3 in amino acids: CASSLDGGSFSYEQYF. CDR3 bases: TGTGCCAGCAGCTTAGACGGCGGTTCCTTCTCCTACGAGCAGTACTTC.

V gene TRBV27 combines with J gene TRBJ2-2; 12 positions match TRBD2. The CDR3 has 17 residues. Germline V lookup: CDR1 MNHEY, CDR2 SMNVEV (reference sequence). V lost 3 bases, J lost 3 bases, and 5 bases stayed unmatched. The CDR3 reads CASSFSGTSGHTGELFF. The CDR3 DNA reads TGTGCCAGCAGTTTCTCCGGGACTAGCGGGCACACCGGGGAGCTGTTTTTT.

The chain has TRBV11-2 and TRBJ2-6; 12 bases fit TRBD1. The germline V gene encodes CDR1 SGHAT and CDR2 FQNNGV. There are 18 residues in the CDR3. V dropped 5 bases and J dropped 2; count of bases not matched to a gene: 7. The DNA for the CDR3 is TGTGCCAGCAGCCTCACCGGGACAGGGGGCGCTGGGGCCAACGTCCTGACTTTC. Translated, it gives CASSLTGTGGAGANVLTF. The whole variable domain, remainder taken from reference TRBV11-2 and TRBJ2-6, is EAGVAQSPRYKIIEKRQSVAFWCNPISGHATLYWYQQILGQGPKLLIQFQNNGVVDDSQLPKDRFSAERLKGVDSTLKIQPAKLEDSAVYLCASSLTGTGGAGANVLTFGAGSRLTVL.

The chain combines TRBV6-5 with TRBJ2-2; 9 bases map to TRBD2. The CDR3 has 14 amino acids. After removal of 10 bases from V and 1 base from J, the junction contained 4 bases not matched to a gene. The germline V gene has CDR1 MNHEY and CDR2 SVGAGI. For the CDR3, the DNA is TGTGCCACGGGACTAGCTGTGAACACCGGGGAGCTGTTTTTT. It translates to CATGLAVNTGELFF.